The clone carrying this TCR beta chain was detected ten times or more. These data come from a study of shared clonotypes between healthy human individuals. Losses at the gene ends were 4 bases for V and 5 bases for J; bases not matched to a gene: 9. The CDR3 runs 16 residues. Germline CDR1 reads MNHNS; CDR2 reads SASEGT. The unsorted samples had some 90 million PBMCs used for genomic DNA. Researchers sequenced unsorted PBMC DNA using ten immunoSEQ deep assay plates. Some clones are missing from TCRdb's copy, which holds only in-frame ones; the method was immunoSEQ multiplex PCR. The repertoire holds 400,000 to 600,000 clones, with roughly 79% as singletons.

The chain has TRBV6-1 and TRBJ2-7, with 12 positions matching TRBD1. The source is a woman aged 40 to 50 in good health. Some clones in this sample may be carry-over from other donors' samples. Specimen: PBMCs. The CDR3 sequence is CASSGGMGQGADEQYF. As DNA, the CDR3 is TGTGCCAGCAGTGGGGGTATGGGACAGGGGGCCGACGAGCAGTACTTC.